Presented here are 11 T cell receptor beta chains from one specimen sequenced in a study of blood T cell repertoires in COVID-19. Profiling relied on immunoSEQ multiplex PCR, and the TCRdb table lists in-frame clones only, not all of them. The sample carries roughly 300,000 clones, around 85% recorded once. Sequenced material: peripheral blood. The receptors stem from a human donor with COVID-19, enrolled during active disease. The donor label of this sample is uncertain.

The CDR3 is CASSEGGPADTQYF. The CDR3 nucleotides are TGTGCCAGCAGTGAAGGAGGGCCTGCAGATACGCAGTATTTT. The J gene is TRBJ2-3, the V gene TRBV6-1, with D perhaps matching TRBD2 (5 bases). V lost 1 base, J lost 4 bases, and 9 bases lay in between. This CDR3 contains 14 residues. Germline V gives CDR1 MNHNS, CDR2 SASEGT.

The rearrangement uses TRBV19 and TRBJ2-5; D may be TRBD1 (6 bases). The length of the CDR3 is 13 residues. The ends were cut back, 5 bases at V and 2 bases at J, with 9 bases in the middle. Per the germline V gene, CDR1 is LNHDA and CDR2 is SQIVND (reference sequence). The CDR3: CASSGDTQETQYF. DNA of the CDR3: TGTGCCAGTAGTGGGGACACACAAGAGACCCAGTACTTC.

The rearrangement joins TRBV12-1 to TRBJ2-3; the D call TRBD2 from the table was never checked on the DNA. TRBV12-1 is a pseudogene segment. The CDR3 sequence is 20 residues long. CDR3 in amino acids: CASIKPTVAGGPVEKNTQYF. In DNA, the CDR3 is TGTGCCAGCATCAAACCCACGGTAGCGGGAGGGCCGGTTGAGAAAAATACGCAGTATTTT.

The chain carries TRBV14 and TRBJ2-1; 12 bases line up with TRBD2. Trimming cost V 6 bases and J 7 bases; bases outside gene matches: 4. The length of the CDR3 is 14 residues. Germline CDR1 and CDR2: SGHDN and FVKESK. The CDR3 DNA reads as TGTGCCAGCAGGACTAGCGGGAGTAGGAATGAGCAGTTCTTC. Translation gives CASRTSGSRNEQFF. The full variable domain, in which reference TRBV14 and TRBJ2-1 provide the parts outside the CDR3, is EAGVTQFPSHSVIEKGQTVTLRCDPISGHDNLYWYRRVMGKEIKFLLHFVKESKQDESGMPNNRFLAERTGGTYSTLKVQPAELEDSGVYFCASRTSGSRNEQFFGPGTRLTVL.

The chain employs TRBV29-1 and TRBJ2-3; TRBD1 matches at 7 bases. Unmatched junction bases numbered 2, after V lost 7 bases and J lost 1 base. Germline values: CDR1 SQVTM, CDR2 ANQGSEA. The CDR3 runs 12 residues. The CDR3 sequence: CSGGTGTDTQYF. The CDR3 coding sequence is TGCAGCGGGGGGACAGGCACAGATACGCAGTATTTT.

The genes are TRBV24-1 and TRBJ1-1; D perhaps matches TRBD1 (6 bases). The V gene lost 7 bases and the J gene lost 1 base, with 18 bases spanning the gap. Germline V CDR1 and CDR2: KGHDR, SFDVKD. The CDR3 is made up of 16 amino acids. This CDR3 is CATSAGTKGWNTEAFF. In DNA, the CDR3 is TGTGCCACCAGCGCTGGGACAAAGGGGTGGAACACTGAAGCTTTCTTT.

The chain has TRBV4-1 and TRBJ1-1; 8 nucleotides line up with TRBD1. Germline CDR1 reads MGHRA; CDR2 reads YSYEKL. V gave up 7 bases and J gave up 4 bases; unmatched junction bases: 11. This CDR3 has 15 residues. CDR3 residues: CASTILYDRGTEAFF. The CDR3 bases are TGCGCCAGCACCATACTGTACGACAGGGGCACTGAAGCTTTCTTT.

The chain employs TRBV6-8 and TRBJ1-2, with no clear D. This CDR3 is built from 17 residues. Germline V gene lookup returns CDR1 MNHGY and CDR2 SAAAGT. Trimming removed 2 bases at V and 4 bases at J, with 20 bases between. CDR3 in amino acids: CASSYPKVGSVIYGYTF. DNA of the CDR3: TGTGCCAGCAGTTACCCGAAAGTGGGCTCAGTAATCTATGGCTACACCTTC.

This chain connects TRBV9 to TRBJ2-1, with no clear D. Germline CDR1 and CDR2: SGDLS and YYNGEE. Deletions cut 2 bases from V and 5 bases from J, with 8 bases between. The length of the CDR3 is 13 residues. In DNA, the CDR3 is TGTGCCAGCAGCGTGCTGGCAGACAATGAGCAGTTCTTC. This sequence encodes CASSVLADNEQFF.

V and J are TRBV9 and TRBJ2-3; D unclear. V shed 0 bases and J shed 0 bases, with 5 bases lying between them. Per germline, CDR1 SGDLS and CDR2 YYNGEE. The CDR3 consists of 14 residues. CDR3: CASSVETSTDTQYF. CDR3 DNA: TGTGCCAGCAGCGTAGAGACTAGCACAGATACGCAGTATTTT.

The chain is built from TRBV27 and TRBJ2-1, with a possible D match to TRBD1 (6 bases). With 5 bases removed from V and 8 bases from J, the gap between germline ends came to 10 bases. The CDR3 is 12 residues long. Germline loops: CDR1 MNHEY, CDR2 SMNVEV (reference sequence). CDR3 sequence: CASSTHRDEQFF. CDR3 sequence (DNA): TGTGCCAGCAGTACCCACAGGGATGAGCAGTTCTTC.